A selection of T cell receptor beta chains follows, all from one sample in a study of neurological immune-mediated disorders. Using its own MiXCR run on the 5' RACE reads, TCRdb lists one record per CDR3 protein. This table holds over 45,000 distinct CDR3 sequences, under 4.5% found once. The specimen sequenced was CD4+ T cells from blood. Receptors originate from a woman between 35 and 50 years old with multiple sclerosis. The CDR3 runs from the conserved cysteine through the conserved F or W. The D gene is left open where the match is weak. Only part of the rows carry a size: once, few, many, or a class if the clone is expanded.

TRBJ2-7,many,NA,TRBV7-2,TGTGCCAGCAGCCAACCCAAACTAACCTACGAGCAGTACTTC,CASSQPKLTYEQYF
TRBJ2-7,many,NA,TRBV5-5,TGTGCCAGCAGCTTTCGCTCCTACGAGCAGTACTTC,CASSFRSYEQYF
TRBJ2-1,many,TRBD2,TRBV20-1,TGCAGTGCTAGAGCCTTTACGTTGCGGGGGGGCCAGTGGAATGAGCAGTTCTTC,CSARAFTLRGGQWNEQFF
TRBJ2-3,many,TRBD1,TRBV7-3,TGTGCCAGCAGCTCGACCGGGACAGGCACAGATACGCAGTATTTT,CASSSTGTGTDTQYF
TRBJ1-1,many,TRBD1,TRBV2,TGTGCCAGCAGTGTGCAGGGGGGACGGGCTTTCTTT,CASSVQGGRAFF
TRBJ2-3,many,TRBD2,TRBV9,TGTGCCAGCAGCGCCCGTTCCGGGACTAGCGGGGGGGCCAGACCAGATACGCAGTATTTT,CASSARSGTSGGARPDTQYF
TRBJ2-3,many,TRBD2,TRBV18,TGTGCCAGCTCACCACCCGGACTAGCGGGGGGAAATACGCAGTATTTT,CASSPPGLAGGNTQYF
TRBJ1-1,many,NA,TRBV5-1,TGCGCCAGCAGCTCGGGACTCCATACCGGTGAAGCTTTCTTT,CASSSGLHTGEAFF
TRBJ2-1,many,TRBD2,TRBV4-2,TGTGCCAGCAGCCAAGGCCCCGCGGGAGGGGGCCAACTCTACAATGAGCAGTTCTTC,CASSQGPAGGGQLYNEQFF
TRBJ2-1,many,TRBD1,TRBV7-6,TGTGCCAGCAGTGGCCCTCCGGGACAGGGGGTACGCAATGAGCAGTTCTTC,CASSGPPGQGVRNEQFF
TRBJ2-7,many,NA,TRBV5-1,TGCGCCAGCAGCCCTGGGGGGGGCGATCACTACGAGCAGTACTTC,CASSPGGGDHYEQYF
TRBJ2-7,many,NA,TRBV6-5,TGTGCCACCCAACGGGGAGCCCCCTCCTACGAGCAGTACTTC,CATQRGAPSYEQYF
TRBJ2-5,many,NA,TRBV20-1,TGCAGTGCTAGAGACTACTTCCTCCAAGAGACCCAGTACTTC,CSARDYFLQETQYF
TRBJ1-5,many,TRBD1,TRBV6-4,TGTGCCAGCAGCCGGACAGGATTGAATCAGCCCCAGCATTTT,CASSRTGLNQPQHF
TRBJ2-1,many,NA,TRBV7-2,TGTGCCAGCAGCAACCAGTACAATGAGCAGTTCTTC,CASSNQYNEQFF
TRBJ1-3,many,NA,TRBV18,TGTGCCAGCTCACCACCGGGATCCCGGCGGCTCTCTGGAAACACCATATATTTT,CASSPPGSRRLSGNTIYF
TRBJ2-2,many,TRBD2,TRBV6-5,TGTGCCAGCAAACGGACTAGCGGGGTCGCTAGTACCGGGGAGCTGTTTTTT,CASKRTSGVASTGELFF
TRBJ1-4,many,TRBD1,TRBV7-9,TGTGCCAGCAGCTTGGGACAGGTCTCATCTAATGAAAAACTGTTTTTT,CASSLGQVSSNEKLFF
TRBJ1-3,many,NA,TRBV5-5,TGTGCCAGCAGCTTGCGCAGGGTAGGAAACACCATATATTTT,CASSLRRVGNTIYF
TRBJ1-2,many,NA,TRBV20-1,TGCAGTGCTCAAGACAGATATGGCTACACCTTC,CSAQDRYGYTF
TRBJ1-2,many,NA,TRBV7-2,TGTGCCAGCAGCCGCGGCAGGAACTATGGCTACACCTTC,CASSRGRNYGYTF
TRBJ2-5,many,NA,TRBV5-5,TGTGCCAGCAGCTCGGGACCGAGAATAGAGACCCAGTACTTC,CASSSGPRIETQYF
TRBJ1-4,many,TRBD1,TRBV10-3,TGTGCCACGACAGGGGAGGATGAAAAACTGTTTTTT,CATTGEDEKLFF
TRBJ1-1,many,NA,TRBV5-1,TGCGCCAGCAGCTTGGCCGGCGGTCTAGACACTGAAGCTTTCTTT,CASSLAGGLDTEAFF
TRBJ1-1,many,NA,TRBV7-9,TGTGCCAGCAGCTTACAGGACACTGAAGCTTTCTTT,CASSLQDTEAFF
TRBJ1-1,many,NA,TRBV5-1,TGCGCCAGCAGCTTGGTTGGCACTGAAGCTTTCTTT,CASSLVGTEAFF
TRBJ1-1,many,NA,TRBV27,TGTGCCAGCAGTTTACTGGGGGCCCCGAGGACTGAAGCTTTCTTT,CASSLLGAPRTEAFF
TRBJ2-2,many,TRBD2,TRBV5-1,TGCGCCAGCAGCTTGGAAGGGGAGGGGAACACCGGGGAGCTGTTTTTT,CASSLEGEGNTGELFF
TRBJ2-3,many,NA,TRBV20-1,TGCAGTGCTCCCACAGACTTGGGGAGCACAGATACGCAGTATTTT,CSAPTDLGSTDTQYF
TRBJ2-5,medium-sized,NA,TRBV7-9,TGTGCCAGCAGCTTAGCTAGAAGTCGAGAGACCCAGTACTTC,CASSLARSRETQYF
TRBJ1-2,many,TRBD1,TRBV6-5,TGTGCCAGCAGGGAACAGGGGCCCAACTATGGCTACACCTTC,CASREQGPNYGYTF
TRBJ2-1,few,NA,TRBV6-5,TGTGCCAGCAGTAGAGAAGGACGAGATGAGCAGTTCTTC,CASSREGRDEQFF
TRBJ2-1,many,NA,TRBV5-1,TGCGCCAGCAGCTTGAAACGGGAGATAGAGCAGTTCTTC,CASSLKREIEQFF
TRBJ2-2,many,NA,TRBV5-1,TGCGCCAGCAGCTTTAACACCGGGGAGCTGTTTTTT,CASSFNTGELFF
TRBJ2-3,many,NA,TRBV7-6,TGTGCCAGCAGCTTAAGTGGGGTAGCTCCAGATACGCAGTATTTT,CASSLSGVAPDTQYF
TRBJ2-3,many,NA,TRBV7-6,TGTGCCAGCAGCTTAACCGGACCGCCGGGAGATACGCAGTATTTT,CASSLTGPPGDTQYF
TRBJ1-1,many,NA,TRBV2,TGTGCCAGCAGTGAAGTAACAGGACCGAACACTGAAGCTTTCTTT,CASSEVTGPNTEAFF
TRBJ2-7,many,NA,TRBV5-1,TGCGCCAGCAGCTTGGTCACAGGGGAGGGAGGAGAGCAGTACTTC,CASSLVTGEGGEQYF
TRBJ1-4,many,NA,TRBV27,TGTGCCAGCAGTTTTTCCGGGACACCTAATGAAAAACTGTTTTTT,CASSFSGTPNEKLFF
TRBJ1-2,many,TRBD1,TRBV9,TGTGCCAGCAGCGGACAGGGGGGGCTCTATGGCTACACCTTC,CASSGQGGLYGYTF
TRBJ2-6,many,TRBD1,TRBV2,TGTGCCAGCAGGGTGACAGGGAGTGGGGCCAACGTCCTGACTTTC,CASRVTGSGANVLTF
TRBJ2-3,once,TRBD1,TRBV5-5,TGTGCCAGCAGCCCGGACAGGGCTTTGGGCACAGATACGCAGTATTTT,CASSPDRALGTDTQYF
TRBJ2-5,many,NA,TRBV10-3,TGTGCCATCAGTGAGGGGTACCAAGAGACCCAGTACTTC,CAISEGYQETQYF
TRBJ1-3,many,TRBD1,TRBV20-1,TGCAGTGCTAGCCGCAGGGGGACTGGAAACACCATATATTTT,CSASRRGTGNTIYF
TRBJ2-3,many,TRBD2,TRBV20-1,TGCAGTGCTAGACTAGCGGGGATTAGCACAGATACGCAGTATTTT,CSARLAGISTDTQYF
TRBJ2-7,many,TRBD2,TRBV20-1,TGCAGTGCTAGCGGGGGGGGATACGAGCAGTACTTC,CSASGGGYEQYF
TRBJ2-2,many,TRBD1,TRBV5-5,TGTGCCAGCACCCGCCGGACAGGGGACACCGGGGAGCTGTTTTTT,CASTRRTGDTGELFF
TRBJ2-2,many,TRBD2,TRBV5-1,TGCGCCAGCAGCTTGATAGCGGGGGCCACCACCGGGGAGCTGTTTTTT,CASSLIAGATTGELFF
TRBJ1-1,many,NA,TRBV5-1,TGCGCCAGCAGCGGGAGCCAATTGGGATTGGACACTGAAGCTTTCTTT,CASSGSQLGLDTEAFF
TRBJ2-5,many,NA,TRBV5-1,TGCGCCAGCAGCTTGGAGCTACTAGTTGGCCAAGAGACCCAGTACTTC,CASSLELLVGQETQYF
TRBJ1-1,many,NA,TRBV2,TGTGCCAGCAGTGAAACTATGAACACTGAAGCTTTCTTT,CASSETMNTEAFF
TRBJ1-5,many,NA,TRBV2,TGTGCCAGCAGTGAAGTATTTGCGCCCCAGCATTTT,CASSEVFAPQHF
TRBJ2-5,many,NA,TRBV5-1,TGCGCCAGCAGCATTACGGACAGTGACCAAGAGACCCAGTACTTC,CASSITDSDQETQYF
TRBJ2-1,many,NA,TRBV7-2,TGTGCCAGCAGCTTAAGTCTCAACTACAATGAGCAGTTCTTC,CASSLSLNYNEQFF
TRBJ2-1,many,NA,TRBV9,TGTGCCAGCAGCCTTAACAATGAGCAGTTCTTC,CASSLNNEQFF
TRBJ2-3,many,TRBD2,TRBV4-2,TGTGCCAGCAGCCAAGATATGAGCGGGGGGAAAGATACGCAGTATTTT,CASSQDMSGGKDTQYF
TRBJ2-2,NA,TRBD2,TRBV7-2,TGTGCCAGCAGCAAACTAGCGGGGGGGCTGGGCGGTGAGCTGTTTTTT,CASSKLAGGLGGELFF
TRBJ1-1,many,NA,TRBV5-1,TGCGCCAGCAGCTTGAAGGGACTGAACACTGAAGCTTTCTTT,CASSLKGLNTEAFF
TRBJ1-5,many,NA,TRBV20-1,TGCAGTGCTGCCACAGGGTCGAATCAGCCCCAGCATTTT,CSAATGSNQPQHF
TRBJ1-5,many,NA,TRBV20-1,TGCAGTGCTAGTAGGTTTAATCAGCCCCAGCATTTT,CSASRFNQPQHF